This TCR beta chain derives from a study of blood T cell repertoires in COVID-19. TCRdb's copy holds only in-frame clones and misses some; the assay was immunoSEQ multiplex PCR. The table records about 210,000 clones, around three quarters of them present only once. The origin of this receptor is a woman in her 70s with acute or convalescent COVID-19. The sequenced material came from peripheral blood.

The CDR3 protein is CASSSQTYEQYV. The CDR3 bases are TGTGCCAGCAGTTCCCAGACCTACGAGCAGTACGTC. The V and J genes are TRBV6-2 or TRBV6-3 and TRBJ2-7, with unresolved D. This CDR3 spans 12 amino acids. CDR1 MNHEY and CDR2 SVGEGT come from the germline V gene. The germline V and J ends were trimmed by 4 bases and 2 bases, with 6 bases remaining between them.